The TCR beta chain under discussion was sequenced for a study of identical twins. The V end lost 3 bases, the J end lost 0 bases, and 8 bases lay between the germline ends. Germline V gene sequence: CDR1 SGHDN, CDR2 FVKESK. The CDR3 consists of 15 residues. TCRdb re-called the 5' RACE reads through MiXCR, storing one row per CDR3 protein. The sample shows approximately 530,000 distinct CDR3 sequences, 20% to 25% of them seen only once. This clonotype came up a few times. A further study also used this sample, focusing on yellow fever vaccine responses in identical twins.

Material: CD4+ T cells sorted from blood. The receptor's source is a woman between 18 and 29 years old in good health. V gene TRBV14 combines with J gene TRBJ2-2; no reliable D call. The CDR3 DNA follows: TGTGCCAGCAGCCAGATTGACTCGAACACCGGGGAGCTGTTTTTT. Residues: CASSQIDSNTGELFF.